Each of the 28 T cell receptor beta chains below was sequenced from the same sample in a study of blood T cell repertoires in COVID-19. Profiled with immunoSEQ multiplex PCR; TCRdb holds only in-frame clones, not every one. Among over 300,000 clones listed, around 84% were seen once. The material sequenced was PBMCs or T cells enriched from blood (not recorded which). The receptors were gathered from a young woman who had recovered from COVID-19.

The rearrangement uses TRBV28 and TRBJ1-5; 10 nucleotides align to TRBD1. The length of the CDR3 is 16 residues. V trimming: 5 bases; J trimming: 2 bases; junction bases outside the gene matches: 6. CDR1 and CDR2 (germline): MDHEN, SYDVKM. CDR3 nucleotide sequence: TGTGCCAGCAGTACGACAGGGGGCGTCGGCAATCAGCCCCAGCATTTT. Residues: CASSTTGGVGNQPQHF. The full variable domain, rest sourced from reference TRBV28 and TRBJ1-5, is DVKVTQSSRYLVKRTGEKVFLECVQDMDHENMFWYRQDPGLGLRLIYFSYDVKMKEKGDIPEGYSVSREKKERFSLILESASTNQTSMYLCASSTTGGVGNQPQHFGDGTRLSIL.

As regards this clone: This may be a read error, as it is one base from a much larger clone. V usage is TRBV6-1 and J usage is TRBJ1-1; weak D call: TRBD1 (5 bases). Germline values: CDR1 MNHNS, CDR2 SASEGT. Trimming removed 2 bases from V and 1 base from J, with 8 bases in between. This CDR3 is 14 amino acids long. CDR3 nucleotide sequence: TGTGCCAGCAGTGAATGGGGGGGGAACACTGAAGCTTTCTTT. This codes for CASSEWGGNTEAFF.

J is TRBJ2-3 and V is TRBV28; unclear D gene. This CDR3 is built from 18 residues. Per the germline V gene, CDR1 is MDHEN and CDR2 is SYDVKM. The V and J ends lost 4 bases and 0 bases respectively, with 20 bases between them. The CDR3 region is CASSSPRGPTASTDTQYF. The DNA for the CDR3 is TGTGCCAGCAGTTCCCCTCGCGGTCCAACGGCTAGCACAGATACGCAGTATTTT.

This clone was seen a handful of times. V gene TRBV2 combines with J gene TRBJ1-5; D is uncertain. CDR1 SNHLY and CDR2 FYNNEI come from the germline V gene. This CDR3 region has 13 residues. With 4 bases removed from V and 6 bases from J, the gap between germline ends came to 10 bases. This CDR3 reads CASSVRTSQPQHF. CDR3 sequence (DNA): TGTGCCAGCAGTGTAAGAACGAGTCAGCCCCAGCATTTT.

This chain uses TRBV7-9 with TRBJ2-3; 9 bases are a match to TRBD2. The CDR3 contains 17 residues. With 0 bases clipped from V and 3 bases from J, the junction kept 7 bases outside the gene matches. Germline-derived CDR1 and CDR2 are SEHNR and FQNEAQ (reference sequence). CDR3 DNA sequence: TGTGCCAGCAGCTTAGCGTGGGAGCGGGGGGCTACAGATACGCAGTATTTT. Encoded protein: CASSLAWERGATDTQYF.

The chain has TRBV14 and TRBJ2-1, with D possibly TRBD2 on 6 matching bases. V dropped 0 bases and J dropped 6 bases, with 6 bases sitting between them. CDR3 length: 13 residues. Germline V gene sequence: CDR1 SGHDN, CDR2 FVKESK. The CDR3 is CASSQDGGNEQFF. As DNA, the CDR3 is TGTGCCAGCAGCCAAGACGGGGGCAATGAGCAGTTCTTC.

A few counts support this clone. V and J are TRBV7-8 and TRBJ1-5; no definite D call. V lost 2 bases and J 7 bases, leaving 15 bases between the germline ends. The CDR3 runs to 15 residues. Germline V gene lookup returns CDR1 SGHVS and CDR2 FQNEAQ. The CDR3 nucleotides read TGTGCCAGCAGCTTAAACAGTCTCTCAAGACAGCCCCAGCATTTT. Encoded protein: CASSLNSLSRQPQHF. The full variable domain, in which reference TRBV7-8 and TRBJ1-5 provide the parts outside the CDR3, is GAGVSQSPRYKVAKRGQDVALRCDPISGHVSLFWYQQALGQGPEFLTYFQNEAQLDKSGLPSDRFFAERPEGSVSTLKIQRTQQEDSAVYLCASSLNSLSRQPQHFGDGTRLSIL.

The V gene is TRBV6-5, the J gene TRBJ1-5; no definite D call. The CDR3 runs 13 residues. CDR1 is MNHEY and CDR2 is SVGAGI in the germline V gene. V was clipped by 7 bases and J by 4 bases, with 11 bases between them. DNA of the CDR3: TGTGCCAGCACCCCTTCCCTAAATCAGCCCCAGCATTTT. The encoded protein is CASTPSLNQPQHF.

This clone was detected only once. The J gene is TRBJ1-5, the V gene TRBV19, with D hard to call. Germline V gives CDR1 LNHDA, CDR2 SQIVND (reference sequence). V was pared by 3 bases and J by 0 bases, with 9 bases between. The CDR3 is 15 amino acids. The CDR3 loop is CASSMETDSNQPQHF. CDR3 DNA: TGTGCCAGTAGTATGGAGACGGATAGCAATCAGCCCCAGCATTTT.

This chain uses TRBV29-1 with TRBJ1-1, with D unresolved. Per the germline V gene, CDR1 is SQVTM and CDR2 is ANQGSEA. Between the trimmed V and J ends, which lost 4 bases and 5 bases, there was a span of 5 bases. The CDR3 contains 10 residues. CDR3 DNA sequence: TGCAGCGTTGTCTATACTGAAGCTTTCTTT. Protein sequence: CSVVYTEAFF.

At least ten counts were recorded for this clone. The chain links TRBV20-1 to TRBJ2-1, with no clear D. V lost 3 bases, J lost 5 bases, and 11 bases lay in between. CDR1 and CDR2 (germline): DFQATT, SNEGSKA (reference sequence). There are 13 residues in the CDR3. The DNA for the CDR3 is TGCAGTGCTAGTTTCCCAACTGACAATGAGCAGTTCTTC. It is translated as CSASFPTDNEQFF.

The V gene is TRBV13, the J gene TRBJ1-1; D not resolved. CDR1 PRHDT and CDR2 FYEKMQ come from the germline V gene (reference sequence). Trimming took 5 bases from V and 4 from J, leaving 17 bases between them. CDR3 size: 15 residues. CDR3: CASSLRPGSSTEAFF. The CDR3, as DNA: TGTGCCAGCAGCCTTCGACCGGGTTCCTCCACTGAAGCTTTCTTT.

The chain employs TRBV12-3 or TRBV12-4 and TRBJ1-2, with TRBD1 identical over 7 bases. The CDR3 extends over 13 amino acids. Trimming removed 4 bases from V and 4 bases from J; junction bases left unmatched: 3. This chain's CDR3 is CASSSGTVYGYTF. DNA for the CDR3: TGTGCCAGCAGTTCCGGGACAGTCTATGGCTACACCTTC.

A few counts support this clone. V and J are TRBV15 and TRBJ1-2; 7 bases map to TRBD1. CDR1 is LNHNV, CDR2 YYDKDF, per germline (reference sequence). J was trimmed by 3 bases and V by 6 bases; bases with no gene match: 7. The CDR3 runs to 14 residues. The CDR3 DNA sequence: TGTGCCACCAGTAAGGCGCAGGGGGACTATGGCTACACCTTC. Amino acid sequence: CATSKAQGDYGYTF.

This CDR3 is CSASGTGGWSNQPQHF. The CDR3 DNA reads TGCAGTGCTAGTGGGACAGGGGGATGGAGCAATCAGCCCCAGCATTTT. The chain links TRBV20-1 to TRBJ1-5; 11 bases agree with TRBD1. The CDR3 runs 16 residues. CDR1 and CDR2 from the germline V gene are DFQATT and SNEGSKA (reference sequence). With V trimmed by 3 bases and J by 1 base, 5 bases remained unmatched.

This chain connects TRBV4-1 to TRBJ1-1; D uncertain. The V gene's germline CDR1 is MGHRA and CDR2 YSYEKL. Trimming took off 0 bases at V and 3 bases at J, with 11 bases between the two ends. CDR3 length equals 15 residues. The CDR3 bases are TGCGCCAGCAGCCAAGAATCCGCGGCGTACACTGAAGCTTTCTTT. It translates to CASSQESAAYTEAFF.

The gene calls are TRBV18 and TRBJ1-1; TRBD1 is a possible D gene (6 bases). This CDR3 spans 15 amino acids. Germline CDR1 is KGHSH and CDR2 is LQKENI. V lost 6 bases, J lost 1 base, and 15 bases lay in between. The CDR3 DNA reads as TGTGCCAGCTCCCAGGGGCCCCCGGGGAACACTGAAGCTTTCTTT. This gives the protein CASSQGPPGNTEAFF.

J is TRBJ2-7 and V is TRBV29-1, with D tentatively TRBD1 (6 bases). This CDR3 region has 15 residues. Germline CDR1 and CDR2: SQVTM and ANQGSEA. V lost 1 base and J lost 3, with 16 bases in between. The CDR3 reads CSVEVPGQPGYEQYF. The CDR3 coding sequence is TGCAGCGTTGAAGTTCCTGGACAGCCCGGCTACGAGCAGTACTTC.

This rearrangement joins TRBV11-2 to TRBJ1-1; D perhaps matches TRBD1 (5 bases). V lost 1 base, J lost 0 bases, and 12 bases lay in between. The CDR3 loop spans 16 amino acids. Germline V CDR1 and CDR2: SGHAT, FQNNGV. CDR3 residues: CASSLGLYRMNTEAFF. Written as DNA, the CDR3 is TGTGCCAGCAGCTTAGGTCTTTACAGGATGAACACTGAAGCTTTCTTT.

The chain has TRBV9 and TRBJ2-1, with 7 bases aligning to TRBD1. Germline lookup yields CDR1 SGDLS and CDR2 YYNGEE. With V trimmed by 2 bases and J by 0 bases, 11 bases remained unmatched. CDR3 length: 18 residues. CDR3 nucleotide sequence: TGTGCCAGCAGCGTTCCAATAACAGGGGACCGCTCCTACAATGAGCAGTTCTTC. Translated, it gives CASSVPITGDRSYNEQFF.

The CDR3 nucleotides read TGTGCCAGCAGTACGCCACAGGGCTCTCCCTCTGGGGCCAACGTCCTGACTTTC. As protein: CASSTPQGSPSGANVLTF. The genes are TRBV28 and TRBJ2-6, with TRBD1 as a possible D gene (6 bases). V dropped 5 bases and J dropped 0 bases, with 17 bases sitting between them. This CDR3 contains 18 residues. Germline lookup yields CDR1 MDHEN and CDR2 SYDVKM.

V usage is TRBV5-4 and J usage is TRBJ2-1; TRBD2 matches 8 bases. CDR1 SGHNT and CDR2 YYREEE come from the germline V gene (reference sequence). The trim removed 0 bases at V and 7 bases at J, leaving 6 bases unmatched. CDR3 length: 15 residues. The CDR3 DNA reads TGTGCCAGCAGCTTGGGGACTAGCCACTGGAATGAGCAGTTCTTC. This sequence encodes CASSLGTSHWNEQFF.

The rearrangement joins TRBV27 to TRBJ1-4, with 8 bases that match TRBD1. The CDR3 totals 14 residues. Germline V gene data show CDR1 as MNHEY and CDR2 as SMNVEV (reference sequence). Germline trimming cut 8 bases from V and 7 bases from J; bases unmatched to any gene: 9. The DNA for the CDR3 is TGTGCCAGCGGGCCAGGGACAGGCCTTGAAAAACTGTTTTTT. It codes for CASGPGTGLEKLFF.

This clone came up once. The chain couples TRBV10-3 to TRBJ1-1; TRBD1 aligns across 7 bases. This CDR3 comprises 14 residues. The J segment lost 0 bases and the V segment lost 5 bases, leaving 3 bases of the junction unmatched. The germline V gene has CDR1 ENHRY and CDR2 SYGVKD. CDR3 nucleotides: TGTGCCATCAGTTCGACAGGGATGAACACTGAAGCTTTCTTT. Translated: CAISSTGMNTEAFF.

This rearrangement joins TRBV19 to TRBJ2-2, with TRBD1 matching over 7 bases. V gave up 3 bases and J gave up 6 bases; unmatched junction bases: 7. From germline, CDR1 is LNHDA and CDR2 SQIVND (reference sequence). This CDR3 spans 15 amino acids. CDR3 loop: CASSIRGLRAGELFF. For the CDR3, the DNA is TGTGCCAGTAGTATCAGGGGGTTACGGGCCGGGGAGCTGTTTTTT.

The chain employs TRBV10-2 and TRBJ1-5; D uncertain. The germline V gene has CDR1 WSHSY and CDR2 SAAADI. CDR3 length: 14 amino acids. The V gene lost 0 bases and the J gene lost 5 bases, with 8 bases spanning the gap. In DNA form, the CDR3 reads TGCGCCAGCAGTGAGTCCCAGATCGATCAGCCCCAGCATTTT. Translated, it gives CASSESQIDQPQHF.

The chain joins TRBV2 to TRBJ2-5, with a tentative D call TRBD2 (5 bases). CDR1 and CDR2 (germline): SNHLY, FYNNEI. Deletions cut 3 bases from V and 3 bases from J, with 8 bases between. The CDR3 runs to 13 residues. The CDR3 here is CASSDTSKETQYF. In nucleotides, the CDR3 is TGTGCCAGCAGTGATACTAGTAAAGAGACCCAGTACTTC.

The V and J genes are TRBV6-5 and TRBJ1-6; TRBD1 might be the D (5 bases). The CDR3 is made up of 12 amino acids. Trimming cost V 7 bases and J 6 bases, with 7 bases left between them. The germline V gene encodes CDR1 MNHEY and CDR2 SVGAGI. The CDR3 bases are TGTGCCAGCACACAGGTTAATTCACCCCTCCACTTT. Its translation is CASTQVNSPLHF.